The rows below give T cell receptor beta chains drawn from one sample of a study of T cell responses to AZD1222 COVID-19 vaccine. Here immunoSEQ multiplex PCR was the method, and the copy in TCRdb shows in-frame clones only, minus some. The repertoire holds more than 150,000 clones, with around 89% as singletons. This specimen consisted of peripheral blood, obtained on day 0 of AZD1222 vaccination. These receptor sequences come from an adult in good health. The CDR3 runs from the conserved cysteine through the conserved F or W. A D gene is named only where the DNA matches it firmly. Where a row states a size, it is once, few, many or the class of an expanded clone; other rows omit it.

>TRBV6-2/TRBV6-3|NA|TRBJ2-3|NA
TGTGCCAGCAGTTACTCCAGCGGAAGCACAGATACGCAGTATTTT
CASSYSSGSTDTQYF
>TRBV18|NA|TRBJ1-2|once
TGTGCCAGCTCACCCTTAGGACGGCAGAACTATGGCTACACCTTC
CASSPLGRQNYGYTF
>TRBV6-5|NA|TRBJ2-7|once
TGTGCCAGCAGTAACGGGAGAGGGGCGTACGAGCAGTACTTC
CASSNGRGAYEQYF
>TRBV18|NA|TRBJ1-6|NA
TGTGCCAGCTCACCACGGGAGGGAAATTCACCCCTCCACTTT
CASSPREGNSPLHF
>TRBV19|NA|TRBJ1-2|NA
TGTGCCAGTAGTATACCCAGGGGAGAAAGTGGCTACACCTTC
CASSIPRGESGYTF
>TRBV7-9|NA|TRBJ1-2|NA
TGTGCCAGCAGCTTAGAGGAGGGTAACTATGGCTACACCTTC
CASSLEEGNYGYTF
>TRBV4-1|TRBD1|TRBJ1-1|NA
TGCGCCAGCAGCCGGTCCTGGGGGACAGGGAACACTGAAGCTTTCTTT
CASSRSWGTGNTEAFF
>TRBV7-9|NA|TRBJ2-5|NA
TGTGCCAGCAGCTTCCAGGAGCAAGAGACCCAGTACTTC
CASSFQEQETQYF
>TRBV5-4|TRBD1|TRBJ2-5|NA
TGTGCCAGCAGCCCCGGACCTCCAGGGGGCTATGGAGAGACCCAGTACTTC
CASSPGPPGGYGETQYF
>TRBV7-9|NA|TRBJ1-4|NA
TGTGCCAGCAGCTCCCCGGGGCTTACTAATGAAAAACTGTTTTTT
CASSSPGLTNEKLFF
>TRBV7-6|NA|TRBJ2-7|NA
TGTGCCAGCAGCCTCGCGGCAGCGGTCGACCCCACCTACGAGCAGTACTTC
CASSLAAAVDPTYEQYF
>TRBV19|TRBD1|TRBJ1-2|NA
TGTGCCAGTACCATACCCCAGGGGGCGAAACGAGGCTACACCTTC
CASTIPQGAKRGYTF
>TRBV19|TRBD1|TRBJ2-3|NA
TGTGCCAGTAGTAAACAGGGGATCCGGAACACAGATACGCAGTATTTT
CASSKQGIRNTDTQYF
>TRBV18|TRBD2|TRBJ2-5|NA
TGTGCCAGCTCACCATTCGATTCAGCTAGCGGGGAGACCCAGTACTTC
CASSPFDSASGETQYF
>TRBV7-2|NA|TRBJ2-7|NA
TGTGCCAGCAGCCCCCCGCGGGCCCTCCGACGTACCCACGAGCAGTACTTC
CASSPPRALRRTHEQYF
>TRBV6-5|NA|TRBJ1-3|NA
TGTGCCAGCAGTTACCGACGGAACTCTGGAAACACCATATATTTT
CASSYRRNSGNTIYF
>TRBV6-1|NA|TRBJ1-6|many
TGTGCCAGCAGTGAAGGTAGCTCCTATAATTCACCCCTCCACTTT
CASSEGSSYNSPLHF
>TRBV28|NA|TRBJ1-3|NA
TGTGCCAGCAGCCGGATCCGGACCAGGGGCTCTGGAAACACCATATATTTT
CASSRIRTRGSGNTIYF
>TRBV28|TRBD1|TRBJ1-2|NA
TGTGCCAGCAGGACGGAAAACAGGGGCGGCTACACCTTC
CASRTENRGGYTF
>TRBV29-1|TRBD1|TRBJ2-7|NA
TGCAGCGGCCGTCCCGGGACAGGGAAAGGCTCCTACGAGCAGTACTTC
CSGRPGTGKGSYEQYF
>TRBV29-1|NA|TRBJ1-2|NA
TGCAGCACTGCGGGGACTAACTATGGCTACACCTTC
CSTAGTNYGYTF
>TRBV28|TRBD2|TRBJ2-2|NA
TGTGCCAGCAGTTCCGCCGGGACTAGTAGAGACGGGGAGCTGTTTTTT
CASSSAGTSRDGELFF
>TRBV12-3/TRBV12-4|NA|TRBJ1-6|NA
TGTGCCAGCAGTTTAAAGGGTACGACACCCCTCCACTTT
CASSLKGTTPLHF
>TRBV27|TRBD1|TRBJ1-1|NA
TGTGCCAGCAGTGCACTCGACAGGGCCACGAACACTGAAGCTTTCTTT
CASSALDRATNTEAFF
>TRBV4-3|NA|TRBJ1-1|NA
TGCGCCAGCAGCCAACGATCAGCGAGGAACACTGAAGCTTTCTTT
CASSQRSARNTEAFF
>TRBV30|NA|TRBJ1-2|NA
TGTGCCTGGAGTAGGGACCCCGGTAACTATGGCTACACCTTC
CAWSRDPGNYGYTF
>TRBV6-5|TRBD2|TRBJ2-1|NA
TGTGCCAGCAGTTACTCACCTCCCTGGGGGGGCAATGAGCAGTTCTTC
CASSYSPPWGGNEQFF
>TRBV30|TRBD1|TRBJ1-5|NA
TGTGCCTGGACCGGACAGGGGACTAATCAGCCCCAGCATTTT
CAWTGQGTNQPQHF
>TRBV6-5|TRBD1|TRBJ2-4|NA
TGTGCCAGCAGTTACTCTTATGGGACAGGGAAAAACATTCAGTACTTC
CASSYSYGTGKNIQYF
>TRBV6-5|NA|TRBJ2-7|NA
TGTGCCAGTAATAGAGGGTCGCCCGAGCAGTACTTC
CASNRGSPEQYF
>TRBV7-3|TRBD1|TRBJ2-5|NA
TGTGCCAGCAGCAGGGACAGGGAAGAGACCCAGTACTTC
CASSRDREETQYF
>TRBV27|NA|TRBJ2-2|NA
TGTGCCAGCAGTAGGGACCCCATTTACGCGAACACCGGGGAGCTGTTTTTT
CASSRDPIYANTGELFF
>TRBV7-9|TRBD1|TRBJ1-5|NA
TGTGCCAGCAGCTTAACGGGACAGGGCGGTCAGCCCCAGCATTTT
CASSLTGQGGQPQHF
>TRBV9|NA|TRBJ2-3|NA
TGTGCCAGCAGCGCTCGCGGACAGCGAACAGATACGCAGTATTTT
CASSARGQRTDTQYF
>TRBV7-2|NA|TRBJ1-5|NA
TGTGCCAGCAGCTTAGACCGACAGGAGCAGCATTTT
CASSLDRQEQHF
>TRBV27|TRBD1|TRBJ1-5|NA
TGTGCCAGCAGTTTATATAGGACAGGAGGCAATCAGCCCCAGCATTTT
CASSLYRTGGNQPQHF
>TRBV3-1/TRBV3-2|NA|TRBJ1-2|NA
TGTGCCAGCAGCCAAGATGGGCCGGGACACAATGGCTACACCTTC
CASSQDGPGHNGYTF
>TRBV27|NA|TRBJ1-5|NA
TGTGCCAGCAGGGGGTTTGGGGAACGACCCTGTTTGCCTCAGCCCCAGCATTTT
CASRGFGERPCLPQPQHF
>TRBV7-2|NA|TRBJ1-2|NA
TGTGCCAGCAGCCCTGGGGGGCTCCGTGGCTACACCTTC
CASSPGGLRGYTF
>TRBV19|TRBD1|TRBJ2-7|NA
TGTGCCAGTAGTTCCCTGGGACAGGGGTCATTCAGCGGCTACGAGCAGTACTTC
CASSSLGQGSFSGYEQYF
>TRBV7-6|NA|TRBJ1-5|NA
TGTGCCAGCAGCTTAGAAGCGGGGAATAATCAGCCCCAGCATTTT
CASSLEAGNNQPQHF
>TRBV7-2|TRBD1|TRBJ1-5|NA
TGTGCCAGCAGCTTAGCCTCAAGGGGGCGGCCCCAGCATTTT
CASSLASRGRPQHF
>TRBV27|TRBD2|TRBJ2-6|many
TGTGCCAGCAGTTTCGGGCGGGGGTTGTCTGGGGCCAACGTCCTGACTTTC
CASSFGRGLSGANVLTF
>TRBV7-9|TRBD1|TRBJ2-7|NA
TGTGCCAGCAGCTTAGGCCAGGGGGCCGACCCGGGAATTTACGAGCAGTACTTC
CASSLGQGADPGIYEQYF
>TRBV7-3|TRBD2|TRBJ2-2|NA
TGTGCCAGCAGCCCGAGCGGGACCGCTGCCACCGGGGAGCTGTTTTTT
CASSPSGTAATGELFF
>TRBV30|TRBD1|TRBJ1-4|NA
TGTGCCTGGAGTCTTACAGGGGGCGCAACTAATGAAAAACTGTTTTTT
CAWSLTGGATNEKLFF
>TRBV6-5|TRBD1|TRBJ2-7|NA
TGTGCCAGCAGTTACCTCGGACAGGGGATCGAGCAGTACTTC
CASSYLGQGIEQYF
>TRBV7-2|NA|TRBJ1-2|NA
TGTGCCAGCAGCTTAGCGGCAGGCTTGTCGGTCTATGGCTACACCTTC
CASSLAAGLSVYGYTF
>TRBV18|TRBD1|TRBJ2-1|NA
TGTGCCAGCTCACCCACGATAGGGACAGGGGCTTCCAATGAGCAGTTCTTC
CASSPTIGTGASNEQFF
>TRBV21-1|NA|TRBJ2-7|once
TGTGCCACCTACCCCCCGCGGGGACAGGGGACCTCCCTGTCCTACGAGCAGTACTTC
CATYPPRGQGTSLSYEQYF
>TRBV28|NA|TRBJ1-4|NA
TGTGCCAGCAGTTTAGGGTCGGGCAGGGAAAAACTGTTTTTT
CASSLGSGREKLFF
>TRBV12-3/TRBV12-4|TRBD1|TRBJ1-2|NA
TGTGCCAGCACTAGGGGACAGGGGAATGGCTACACCTTC
CASTRGQGNGYTF